A single TCR beta chain is shown here with its context. Its antigen remains unknown. TCRdb's table, derived via immunoSEQ multiplex PCR, lists solely in-frame clones and lacks some. The sample has millions of clones; roughly 91% are singletons. CDR3 length: 11 amino acids. In germline, CDR1 is SQVTM, CDR2 ANQGSEA. CD45RO-negative, CCR7-selected cells formed the naive CD8 fraction, which excluded terminally differentiated effector memory CD45RA+ cells. The data stem from a study of shared clonotypes between healthy human individuals. Findings of the study overall: Genetic and exposure-history diversity was limited by the few donors. Compared with clonotypes that all four donors shared, non-shared clonotypes had lower generation probabilities. Estimated richness was generally greater in naive than memory subsets. For sorted subsets, rarefaction showed incomplete sequencing despite large depth.

The chain is built from TRBV29-1 and TRBJ2-5, with D unclear. The DNA end lines up better with TRBJ2-7; the J call may be wrong. Sequenced input: naive CD8+ T cells from PBMCs. This TCR was sampled from a man between 18 and 29 years old in good health. Some clones in this sample may be carry-over from other donors' samples. This CDR3 is CSVLKGYEQYF. In DNA, the CDR3 is TGCAGCGTCCTAAAGGGCTACGAGCAGTACTTC.